This T cell receptor (beta chain) was sequenced in a study of cytomegalovirus exposure and HLA in healthy donors (dated by TCRdb to 2015 to 2018). About the study as a whole: According to an earlier analysis of several hundred of the donors, roughly 180 million T cells yielded roughly 110 million unique TCR beta sequences and less than 300 Gb of sequence data. Roughly 300 gigabases of sequencing data and 80 million or so unique TCR sequences were included in an early release covering around 600 HLA-typed donors. The genetic ancestry cluster associated with self-reported Caucasian donors included roughly four fifths of the roughly 380 genotyped donors. The aim of the study was to test whether cataloging public T cell receptors could identify signatures of past pathogen exposure. The T cell repertoires of under 750 subjects were profiled by immunosequencing and related to cytomegalovirus serostatus. A separate validation cohort of over 95 different subjects was used in addition to the roughly 670-subject first cohort. High-throughput TCR immunosequencing, statistical association of individual TCRs with disease status, and machine learning were combined to predict cytomegalovirus infection status. In a later analysis, previously published TCR beta repertoires from hundreds of donors were re-analyzed and high-resolution HLA genotyping was added so that TCR occurrence patterns could be studied. Rather than using new phenotypic data, the later analysis identified candidate immune exposures from TCR beta sequences and from how often those sequences occurred across donors. In an earlier analysis of a few hundred of the donors, high-throughput TCR beta sequencing was used to judge whether each TCR beta V gene segment behaved as functional or pseudogenic. Donor age, sex, ethnicity and CMV serostatus were compiled alongside the repertoire data. A later genetic analysis took genome-wide SNP genotypes for about 55% of the roughly 700 donors and used that subset as a discovery cohort. All discovery cohort repertoires had been generated on a single sequencing platform. HLA typing covered class I and class II loci at four-digit resolution. The number of donors typed differed by locus, with roughly 620-640 for A, B, C, DRB1 and DQB1, more than 500 for DQA1, some 570 for DPA1, and 400 to 490 for DPB1. A few DR-DQ haplotypes were treated as single units for association and clustering because of strong linkage in the cohort. Among 350 to 400 genotyped donors of the cohort, an average of around 240,000 unique TCR beta nucleotide sequences were sequenced per donor, roughly 20% of them non-productive. Broader findings and caveats from the paper: The study listed 164 TCR beta chains as associated with cytomegalovirus. The authors suggested that the approach could potentially be extended to other disease states and immunological phenotypes. While some public TCRs were present in many individuals, most TCR sequences turned up only very rarely across donors. HLA typing was unavailable for some donors at each locus, so association tests used only the typed subset. The earlier analysis of nearly 600 of the donors excluded 15 to 20 rarely observed V segments, including chromosome 9 orphons, because counts were too low. In a later genetic analysis, a missense DCLRE1C variant was associated with V-gene and J-gene trimming of TCR beta chains, and the association was replicated in an independent cohort. Sequencing depth was assumed to be roughly uniform across donors in the presence/absence analyses, though that assumption may not hold. According to a later analysis, parvovirus B19, influenza, CMV and Epstein-Barr virus appeared linked to several top co-occurrence clusters. A further reported finding was that TCR beta sequences accurately predicted the HLA-A and HLA-B alleles for most subjects in the first cohort. Because the 87-base-pair reads could not distinguish some IMGT-functional V segments, including TRBV6-2 and TRBV6-3, those segments were excluded. A cluster of highly shared sequence variants was judged likely to represent a technical artifact of the sequencing pipeline. Specific HLA alleles were associated with 18,000 or so TCR beta sequences at a false discovery rate of 0.05 in a later analysis. According to a later analysis, most CMV-associated TCR beta chains appeared to be HLA-restricted, and the HLA associations seemed to be driven largely by CMV exposure. When HLA alleles, especially DR and DQ, strongly co-occurred, TCR associations were difficult to assign to individual alleles. In an earlier analysis of approximately 590 of the donors, most TCR beta V segments appeared in productive rearrangements about 90% or about 30% of the time, broadly matching IMGT annotations. In vitro tests confirmed that a few of the cytomegalovirus-associated TCR beta chains recognize cytomegalovirus antigens. In a later analysis, TCR association rates were found to vary across HLA loci, with the most associated TCRs seen for DRB1 alleles and the fewest for HLA-C alleles. Cytomegalovirus status was reported to be diagnosed by the classifier with high specificity and sensitivity in both the original and validation cohorts. In a later analysis, HLA-associated TCR beta chains showed more clonal expansion and lower generation probabilities than non-associated chains that were equally common. For the cohort, immune exposure information was limited to CMV serostatus. Correlated functional status among segregating V segments might be attributable to linkage disequilibrium, but an unknown experimental factor could not be ruled out. According to a later genetic analysis, donors in an Asian-associated ancestry cluster had fewer N-insertions in productive TCRs than the approximately 670-donor mean. In this cohort, only TCR beta chains were sequenced, and detectable features were limited by the absence of alpha or paired-chain data.

Library prep was done by the immunoSEQ multiplex PCR assay. For the multiplex PCR, a mixture combining 60 forward primers for TCR Vbeta segments and 13 reverse primers for TCR Jbeta segments was used. Amplification of the CDR3 region of rearranged TCR beta genes was performed with a multiplex PCR assay on genomic DNA. Amplified TCR beta libraries were sequenced as 87-base-pair reads on the Illumina HiSeq System. The study's processing was this. A later analysis tallied roughly 80 million unique TCR beta chains across the 610 or so repertoires, and approximately 12 million of those chains were shared by two or more donors. To remove PCR and sequencing errors, raw reads were error-corrected and collapsed into unique sequences using a nearest-neighbor algorithm that merged closely related sequences. CDR3 sequences were aligned to IMGT reference sequences to assign V, D and J gene segments. For a sequence to be retained, at least a six-nucleotide match to both a V gene segment and a J gene segment was required. A rearrangement was called productive if the CDR3 had no stop codons and remained in frame with V and J, and every other rearrangement was called non-productive. Following IMGT convention, CDR3 was defined as the stretch from the second conserved V-encoded cysteine to the conserved J-encoded phenylalanine. The earlier analysis of more than 450 of the donors excluded sequences that lacked an unambiguous match to a single V gene segment. In an earlier analysis of 450 to 750 of the donors, a V segment was called functional when productive rearrangements were above 56.7%, and segregating when the standard deviation between donors exceeded 5%. To diagnose cytomegalovirus status from the catalog of TCR beta chain sequences, a statistical classification framework was built. In a later analysis, V and J genes were assigned by comparing TCR nucleotide sequences against IMGT/GENE-DB human TR gene sequences. Using the TCRdist pipeline, a later analysis assigned CDR3 sequences along with most-parsimonious VDJ recombination scenarios. In a later analysis, each TCR beta chain was defined by its CDR3 amino acid sequence together with its V-gene family, and reads lacking a unique V-gene family were excluded. As a way to deal with suspected cross-contamination and a sequencing artifact, a later analysis dropped approximately 570 nucleotide sequences that were highly shared and had low generation probability. A later analysis calculated a clonal expansion index for each public chain from normalized within-repertoire ranks of inferred template counts. In a later analysis, generation probabilities were computed using a VDJ recombination model fitted to out-of-frame rearrangements, and the results were checked against IGoR. In a later analysis, hypergeometric tests were used to score TCR-TCR, TCR-HLA and TCR-CMV co-occurrence, with a repertoire-size bias correction applied to TCR pairs. In a later analysis, false discovery rates were estimated by permuting HLA or CMV assignments 20 times. In a later analysis, co-occurring TCRs were grouped using DBSCAN, with TCRdist sequence similarity added in when clustering inside HLA-allele-positive subsets. Repertoires with fewer than 30,000 or more than 120,000 public chains were left out of co-occurrence clustering, as were five repertoires with anomalous nucleotide sharing. TCRdb took this table from immuneACCESS and kept in-frame rearrangements with V and J called. Such tables lack part of the clones; where checked against another copy, unresolved V genes explain under half of the gap, and the rest is unexplained. D and trimming were read from the DNA, whereas the V and J calls and clone size are those reported in that table. For this sample the table gives roughly 190,000 clones, of which approximately 81% were detected only once. The ten largest clones capture about 2.5% of the sample.

The CDR3 numbers 17 residues from cysteine through phenylalanine. The CDR3 DNA has 51 bases and is translated from base 1. CDR1 and CDR2, looked up from the germline V gene, are MDHEN and SYDVKM. Clipping removes 5 bases from V and 3 bases from J, with 11 as the unmatched junction base count. The cohort consisted of approximately 690 healthy bone marrow donors. Cohort members were all nominally healthy when sampled, although unrecorded immune exposures were likely present. The donor tested CMV seronegative, placing the donor among the approximately 400 seronegative members of the cohort. A peripheral blood sample was collected from each donor, and TCR beta sequencing was performed on peripheral blood mononuclear cells. The Qiagen DNeasy Blood Extraction Kit was used to extract genomic DNA from the blood cell samples. To note about this clone: Its antigen is still unknown. The sample holds no much larger clone one base away, and base qualities are not on file.

Here the chain combines TRBV28 and TRBJ1-5, and 9 junction bases match TRBD1. The source is a woman aged 50 to 60 in good health and CMV-seronegative. Material: PBMCs. The CDR3 protein: CASSPRQGVKLNQPQHF. The nucleotide sequence is TGTGCCAGCAGTCCTAGACAGGGGGTAAAACTCAATCAGCCCCAGCATTTT.